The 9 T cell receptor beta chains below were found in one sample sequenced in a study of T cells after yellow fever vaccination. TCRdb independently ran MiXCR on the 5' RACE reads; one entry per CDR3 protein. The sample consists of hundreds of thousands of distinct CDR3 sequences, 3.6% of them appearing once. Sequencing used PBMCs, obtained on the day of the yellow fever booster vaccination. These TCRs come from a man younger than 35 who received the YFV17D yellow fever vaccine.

CDR3 DNA sequence: TGTGCCAGCTCCCGGGACAGGCCGGCGTATGGCTACACCTTC. Its translation is CASSRDRPAYGYTF. The chain joins TRBV18 to TRBJ1-2; 8 bases match TRBD1. Looked up from germline, CDR1 is KGHSH and CDR2 is LQKENI. The CDR3 totals 14 residues. V trimming: 6 bases; J trimming: 5 bases; junction bases outside the gene matches: 8.

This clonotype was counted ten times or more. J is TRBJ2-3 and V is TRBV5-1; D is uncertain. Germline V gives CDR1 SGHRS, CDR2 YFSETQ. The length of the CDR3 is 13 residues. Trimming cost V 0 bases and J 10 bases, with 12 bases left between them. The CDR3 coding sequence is TGCGCCAGCAGCTTGGCTGGCAGGAGTGCGCAGTATTTT. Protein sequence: CASSLAGRSAQYF.

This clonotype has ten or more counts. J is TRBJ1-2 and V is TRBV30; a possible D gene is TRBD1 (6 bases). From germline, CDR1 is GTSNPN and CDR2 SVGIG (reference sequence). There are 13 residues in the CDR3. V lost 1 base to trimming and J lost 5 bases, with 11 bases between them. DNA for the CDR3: TGTGCCTGGAGTGGTACAGGGAAATATGGCTACACCTTC. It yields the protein CAWSGTGKYGYTF.

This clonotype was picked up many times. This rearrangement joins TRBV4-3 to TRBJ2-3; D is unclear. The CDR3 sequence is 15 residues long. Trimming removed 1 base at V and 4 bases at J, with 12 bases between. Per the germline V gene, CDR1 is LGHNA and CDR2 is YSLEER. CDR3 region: CASSQAMAMADTQYF. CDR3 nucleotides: TGCGCCAGCAGCCAAGCGATGGCAATGGCAGATACGCAGTATTTT.

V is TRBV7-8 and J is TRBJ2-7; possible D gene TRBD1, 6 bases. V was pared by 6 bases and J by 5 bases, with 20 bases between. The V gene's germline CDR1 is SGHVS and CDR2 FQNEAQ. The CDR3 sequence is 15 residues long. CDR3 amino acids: CASSQTLGQGNEQYF. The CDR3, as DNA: TGTGCCAGCAGTCAAACCCTCGGGCAGGGGAACGAGCAGTACTTC.

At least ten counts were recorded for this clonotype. In DNA, the CDR3 is TGTGCCAGCAGTTTTGCCAGCGGCTCCTACAATGAGCAGTTCTTC. Translation gives CASSFASGSYNEQFF. The V call is TRBV6-5, the J call TRBJ2-1, with D possibly TRBD2 on 5 matching bases. The V and J ends lost 4 bases and 0 bases respectively, with 10 bases between them. Germline values: CDR1 MNHEY, CDR2 SVGAGI. The length of the CDR3 is 15 residues.

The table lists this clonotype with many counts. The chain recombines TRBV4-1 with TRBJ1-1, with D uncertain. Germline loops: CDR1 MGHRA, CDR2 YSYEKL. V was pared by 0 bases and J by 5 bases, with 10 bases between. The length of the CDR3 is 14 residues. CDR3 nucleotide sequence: TGCGCCAGCAGCCAAGATAGTCCGCGGACTGAAGCTTTCTTT. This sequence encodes CASSQDSPRTEAFF.

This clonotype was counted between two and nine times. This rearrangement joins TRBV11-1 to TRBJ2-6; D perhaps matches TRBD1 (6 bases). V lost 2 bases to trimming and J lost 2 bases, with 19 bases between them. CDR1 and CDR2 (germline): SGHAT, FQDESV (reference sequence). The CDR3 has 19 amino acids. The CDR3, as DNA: TGTGCCAGCAGCTTATTGAGCCAGGGGTTAGGGGCTGGGGCCAACGTCCTGACTTTC. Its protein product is CASSLLSQGLGAGANVLTF.

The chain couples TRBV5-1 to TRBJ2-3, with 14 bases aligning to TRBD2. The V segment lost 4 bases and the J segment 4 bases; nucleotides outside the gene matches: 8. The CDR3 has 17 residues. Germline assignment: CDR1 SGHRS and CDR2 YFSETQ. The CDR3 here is CASSTGLAGGGADTQYF. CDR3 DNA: TGCGCCAGCAGCACCGGACTAGCGGGGGGAGGAGCAGATACGCAGTATTTT. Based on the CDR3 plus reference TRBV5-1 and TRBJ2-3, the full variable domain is KAGVTQTPRYLIKTRGQQVTLSCSPISGHRSVSWYQQTPGQGLQFLFEYFSETQRNKGNFPGRFSGRQFSNSRSEMNVSTLELGDSALYLCASSTGLAGGGADTQYFGPGTRLTVL.